This entry lists 17 T cell receptor beta chains sequenced from one sample in a study of monozygotic twins with inflammatory bowel disease. TCRdb reprocessed the 5' RACE reads and keeps a single row for each CDR3 protein, giving no DNA. The table gives about 210,000 distinct CDR3 sequences; the top ten clones make up around 1.5% of it. The sequenced sample was blood. The receptors shown here come from a human donor with ulcerative colitis or Crohn's disease, or a healthy co-twin of an affected twin (not recorded which).

The rearrangement joins TRBV11-2 to TRBJ2-1; with no DNA, the TCRdb D assignment of TRBD1 cannot be verified. The CDR3 consists of 15 residues. Germline V lookup: CDR1 SGHAT, CDR2 FQNNGV. CDR3 protein: CASRPLEHGYNEQFF. Looking up the rest from reference TRBV11-2 and TRBJ2-1 gives the full variable domain: EAGVAQSPRYKIIEKRQSVAFWCNPISGHATLYWYQQILGQGPKLLIQFQNNGVVDDSQLPKDRFSAERLKGVDSTLKIQPAKLEDSAVYLCASRPLEHGYNEQFFGPGTRLTVL.

This sequence joins TRBV5-5 and TRBJ1-5; the TCRdb call, TRBD1, lacks DNA for checking. CDR3 length equals 14 residues. The V gene's germline CDR1 is SGHKS and CDR2 YYEKEE (reference sequence). CDR3 region: CASSPRDRGRPQHF. The whole variable domain, remainder taken from reference TRBV5-5 and TRBJ1-5, is DAGVTQSPTHLIKTRGQQVTLRCSPISGHKSVSWYQQVLGQGPQFIFQYYEKEERGRGNFPDRFSARQFPNYSSELNVNALLLGDSALYLCASSPRDRGRPQHFGDGTRLSIL.

This chain connects TRBV28 to TRBJ2-5; TCRdb lists TRBD1, though no DNA is available to test this call. Germline CDR1 is MDHEN and CDR2 is SYDVKM. The length of the CDR3 is 15 residues. This CDR3 reads CASSSPGQTQETQYF.

This rearrangement joins TRBV4-2 to TRBJ1-5; TCRdb picks TRBD1, but there is no DNA to check that call. Germline assignment: CDR1 LGHNA and CDR2 YNFKEQ. The length of the CDR3 is 15 residues. The CDR3 loop is CASSQDPNTGQPQHF.

The chain couples TRBV20-1 to TRBJ2-3. Germline V gene data show CDR1 as DFQATT and CDR2 as SNEGSKA (reference sequence). This CDR3 region has 13 residues. The CDR3: CSATPDGTDTQYF.

The chain joins TRBV5-1 to TRBJ2-7; there is no DNA to check the TCRdb D call of TRBD2. This CDR3 is built from 14 residues. Germline CDR1 SGHRS, CDR2 YFSETQ. The CDR3 region is CASSLTGPTAEQYF.

This chain joins TRBV7-6 and TRBJ1-2. The CDR3 is 13 residues long. Germline V lookup: CDR1 SGHVS, CDR2 FNYEAQ. The CDR3 sequence is CASSLNGADGYTF.

The chain couples TRBV7-8 to TRBJ1-2; TCRdb's D call, TRBD1, is unchecked because there is no DNA. Germline V gene data show CDR1 as SGHVS and CDR2 as FQNEAQ. The CDR3 spans 15 residues. The CDR3 sequence is CASSLGQGINYGYTF.

The chain employs TRBV5-1 and TRBJ2-2; the TRBD1 assignment by TCRdb is unverifiable without DNA. Per germline, CDR1 SGHRS and CDR2 YFSETQ. This CDR3 region has 15 residues. CDR3 sequence reads: CASSLRDTNTGELFF.

This chain links TRBV5-1 with TRBJ1-1. Germline V lookup: CDR1 SGHRS, CDR2 YFSETQ. CDR3 length: 12 residues. Here the CDR3 reads CASSFSALIVFF. Drawing the rest from reference TRBV5-1 and TRBJ1-1, the complete variable domain is KAGVTQTPRYLIKTRGQQVTLSCSPISGHRSVSWYQQTPGQGLQFLFEYFSETQRNKGNFPGRFSGRQFSNSRSEMNVSTLELGDSALYLCASSFSALIVFFGQGTRLTVV.

The CDR3 here is CASGGRDRPNTGELFF. The J gene is TRBJ2-2, the V gene TRBV7-9; TCRdb outputs TRBD1, but without DNA this stays unchecked. The CDR3 has 16 residues. CDR1 and CDR2 (germline): SEHNR, FQNEAQ (reference sequence).

J is TRBJ2-2 and V is TRBV5-5; TCRdb reports TRBD1, a call that lacks DNA to check it against. CDR1 is SGHKS and CDR2 is YYEKEE in the germline V gene (reference sequence). The CDR3 extends over 16 amino acids. The CDR3 loop reads CASSLGQGARAGELFF.

The rearrangement links TRBV10-2 to TRBJ1-5; TCRdb's D call, TRBD1, is unchecked because there is no DNA. This CDR3 contains 15 residues. Germline assignment: CDR1 WSHSY and CDR2 SAAADI. The CDR3 protein is CASSEGVSGNQPQHF.

V gene TRBV5-4 combines with J gene TRBJ2-2; TCRdb designates TRBD2, a call that cannot be tested without DNA. Per the germline V gene, CDR1 is SGHNT and CDR2 is YYREEE (reference sequence). The CDR3 is made up of 15 amino acids. The CDR3 spells CASSWAGLAGGELFF. The full variable domain, its missing parts supplied by reference TRBV5-4 and TRBJ2-2, is ETGVTQSPTHLIKTRGQQVTLRCSSQSGHNTVSWYQQALGQGPQFIFQYYREEENGRGNFPPRFSGLQFPNYSSELNVNALELDDSALYLCASSWAGLAGGELFFGEGSRLTVL.

The rearrangement uses TRBV6-5 and TRBJ2-7; lacking DNA, the TRBD1 call made by TCRdb goes unchecked. The CDR3 spans 15 residues. The V gene's germline CDR1 is MNHEY and CDR2 SVGAGI. CDR3 amino acids: CASSYSGTVGDEQYF.

V gene TRBV5-1 combines with J gene TRBJ2-7; TCRdb designates TRBD1, a call that cannot be tested without DNA. CDR1 is SGHRS, CDR2 YFSETQ, per germline. The CDR3 runs to 14 residues. CDR3 protein: CASSLNPPSDEQYF.

This chain uses TRBV2 with TRBJ2-2; the D gene TCRdb calls, TRBD1, cannot be checked with no DNA. CDR1 and CDR2 (germline): SNHLY, FYNNEI. CDR3 length equals 16 residues. The CDR3 is CASSTRDRENTGELFF.